The entry that follows covers one TCR beta chain sequence. Its specificity is unknown. This CDR3 is built from 14 residues. Germline CDR1 KGHSH, CDR2 LQKENI. Losses at the gene ends were 5 bases for V and 5 bases for J; bases not matched to a gene: 7. TCRdb passed the reads through MiXCR, listing each CDR3 protein once. The sample consists of some 480,000 distinct CDR3 sequences, around a third of them appearing once. The data derive from a study of T cell repertoires in cytomegalovirus infection. General study points: Across the ex vivo response, the dominant clonotypes were HLA-C-restricted CMV-specific TCR beta clonotypes.

The sequence was obtained from a human donor in good health (CMV status not recorded). Some clones in this sample may be carry-over from other donors' samples. The chain combines TRBV18 with TRBJ2-7, with 9 positions matching TRBD1. Specimen: cultured PBMCs, collected from culture after CMV antigen stimulation. CDR3 in amino acids: CASSIRTGDHEQYF. Written as DNA, the CDR3 is TGTGCCAGCTCAATCCGGACAGGGGACCACGAGCAGTACTTC.